This TCR beta chain came from a study of T cell repertoires in cytomegalovirus infection. Findings and limits, study-wide: Accumulated public TCR beta family frequency recognized individuals carrying CMV together with the relevant HLA.

The J segment lost 3 bases and the V segment lost 0 bases, leaving 5 bases of the junction unmatched. This CDR3 has 15 amino acids. Germline V gene data show CDR1 as MNHEY and CDR2 as SMNVEV (reference sequence). TCRdb passed the reads through MiXCR, listing each CDR3 protein once. The sample lists 680,000 or so distinct CDR3 sequences, around 35% occurring once. About this clonotype itself: The antigen remains undetermined.

The sample consisted of cultured PBMCs, taken from culture after CMV antigen stimulation. V and J are TRBV27 and TRBJ2-7, with 7 bases matching TRBD1. This clonotype was sampled from a human donor in good health (CMV status not recorded). Some clones in this sample may be carry-over from other donors' samples. The CDR3 spells CASSLSGQEIYEQYF. The CDR3 DNA reads as TGTGCCAGCAGTTTATCCGGACAGGAGATCTACGAGCAGTACTTC.